Listed here are 9 T cell receptor beta chains from one sample, sequenced in a study of early T cells in non-severe SARS-CoV-2 infection listed by TCRdb under 2021. The method was 5' RACE. The data were produced on a NextSeq 500. TCRdb's own reprocessing of the public reads used fastp at Q25 and MiXCR and kept productive beta chains. Rows with one shared CDR3 protein collapse into an entry with the most common genes and DNA. A total of 90,000 to 120,000 distinct CDR3 sequences appear in this sample, approximately 10% of them only once. The biggest ten clones account for about 7.6% of the sample. Sequencing was performed on whole blood. The receptor source for this set is an adult who was a healthcare worker with PCR-confirmed SARS-CoV-2 infection or an uninfected control (not recorded which).

This clonotype was counted only a few times. The rearrangement links TRBV2 to TRBJ1-6; no clear D gene. Germline V lookup: CDR1 SNHLY, CDR2 FYNNEI. The length of the CDR3 is 12 residues. The ends were cut back, 6 bases at V and 14 bases at J, with 14 bases in the middle. CDR3 sequence: CASSFSPGTLHF. The CDR3 DNA sequence: TGTGCCAGCAGCTTTTCCCCCGGCACCCTCCACTTT.

This clonotype has a count of ten or more. V gene TRBV24-1 combines with J gene TRBJ2-1; 12 positions match TRBD2. Trimming cost V 9 bases and J 9 bases; bases outside gene matches: 8. This CDR3 region has 14 residues. Germline CDR1 KGHDR, CDR2 SFDVKD. The CDR3 sequence is CATGALAGGPEQFF. CDR3 DNA: TGTGCCACCGGGGCGCTAGCGGGAGGGCCTGAGCAGTTCTTC.

This chain uses TRBV5-1 with TRBJ1-1; D might be TRBD1 (5 bases). The CDR3 is 12 residues long. With 5 bases removed from V and 3 bases from J, the gap between germline ends came to 8 bases. Germline CDR1 and CDR2: SGHRS and YFSETQ. The CDR3 sequence: CASRTADTEAFF. CDR3 nucleotides: TGCGCCAGCAGGACAGCGGACACTGAAGCTTTCTTT.

In this sample, this clonotype turned up a few times. The rearrangement uses TRBV5-4 and TRBJ2-7; 10 bases line up with TRBD2. The germline V gene encodes CDR1 SGHNT and CDR2 YYREEE (reference sequence). This CDR3 comprises 15 residues. V lost 3 bases, J lost 2 bases, and 5 bases stayed unmatched. The CDR3 DNA is TGTGCCAGCAGCTCACTAGCGGGGCCCCCCTACGAGCAGTACTTC. Translating gives CASSSLAGPPYEQYF.

This clonotype was found many times. V gene TRBV3-1 combines with J gene TRBJ1-1; D not resolved. Germline V gene data show CDR1 as LGHDT and CDR2 as YNNKEL (reference sequence). Trimming cost V 1 base and J 3 bases, with 6 bases left between them. The CDR3 consists of 13 residues. CDR3 sequence (DNA): TGTGCCAGCAGCCAAGGCACGTACACTGAAGCTTTCTTT. Translating gives CASSQGTYTEAFF.

This clonotype appeared many times. The rearrangement joins TRBV7-6 to TRBJ2-1; D is possibly TRBD1 or TRBD2 (5 bases each). This CDR3 has 17 residues. CDR1 and CDR2 from the germline V gene are SGHVS and FNYEAQ. The ends were cut back, 1 base at V and 0 bases at J, with 13 bases in the middle. The CDR3 is CASSLVPLGPSYNEQFF. As DNA, the CDR3 is TGTGCCAGCAGCTTAGTACCCTTGGGACCCTCCTACAATGAGCAGTTCTTC.

This clonotype was counted ten times or more. The gene calls are TRBV28 and TRBJ1-2; D ambiguous. Trimming took off 1 base at V and 4 bases at J, with 10 bases between the two ends. CDR1 and CDR2 (germline): MDHEN, SYDVKM. The CDR3 has 14 residues. The CDR3 coding sequence is TGTGCCAGCAGTTTATTGTGGCAGCCCTATGGCTACACCTTC. It codes for CASSLLWQPYGYTF.

This chain joins TRBV20-1 and TRBJ1-1; 8 nucleotides align to TRBD1. CDR1 and CDR2 from the germline V gene are DFQATT and SNEGSKA (reference sequence). The V gene end was trimmed by 0 bases and the J gene end by 9 bases; junction bases not matched to a gene: 3. This CDR3 region has 12 residues. The CDR3 nucleotides read TGCAGTGCTAGAGATGGGGACAGGAAAGCTTTCTTT. It is translated as CSARDGDRKAFF.

This clonotype turned up a few times. V is TRBV20-1 and J is TRBJ2-2; D ambiguous. The CDR3 spans 12 residues. V was trimmed by 1 base and J by 2 bases, leaving 2 bases between them. The germline gives CDR1 DFQATT, CDR2 SNEGSKA (reference sequence). CDR3 protein: CSARGNTGELFF. DNA for the CDR3: TGCAGTGCTAGAGGCAACACCGGGGAGCTGTTTTTT.